Each of the 20 T cell receptor beta chains below was sequenced from the same sample in a study of OX40 agonist ivuxolimab in advanced cancers. TCRdb keeps only in-frame clones here, not all; method: immunoSEQ multiplex PCR. The repertoire holds more than 75,000 clones, with approximately 90% as singletons. Sample: CD4+ or CD8+ T cells sorted from blood, taken in a trial of the OX40 agonist ivuxolimab. The receptors come from an adult with an advanced solid tumor such as melanoma, head and neck, liver or kidney cancer.

The genes are TRBV6-1 and TRBJ2-2; 10 bases are a match to TRBD2. The CDR3 runs to 18 residues. Looked up from germline, CDR1 is MNHNS and CDR2 is SASEGT. The V gene end was trimmed by 4 bases and the J gene end by 4 bases; junction bases not matched to a gene: 12. Written as DNA, the CDR3 is TGTGCCAGCAGTGGGGATCTAGCGGGAGCCCCGAGCACCGGGGAGCTGTTTTTT. It specifies CASSGDLAGAPSTGELFF.

This clone was recorded only once. The chain uses TRBV7-6 and TRBJ2-7; D may match TRBD1 or TRBD2 (7 bases each). Germline V CDR1 and CDR2: SGHVS, FNYEAQ. This CDR3 region has 16 residues. The ends were cut back, 4 bases at V and 2 bases at J, with 18 bases in the middle. The CDR3 reads CASSSGGQLAPYEQYF. CDR3 bases: TGTGCCAGCAGCTCGGGGGGACAGTTGGCTCCCTACGAGCAGTACTTC.

The chain links TRBV19 to TRBJ2-6, with 8 bases fitting TRBD1. The length of the CDR3 is 17 residues. V dropped 7 bases and J dropped 0; count of bases not matched to a gene: 8. CDR1 is LNHDA, CDR2 SQIVND, per germline (reference sequence). The CDR3 DNA follows: TGTGCCAGTACGGGCCAGGGGGCGGTCTCTGGGGCCAACGTCCTGACTTTC. Translation gives CASTGQGAVSGANVLTF.

The rearrangement uses TRBV5-1 and TRBJ1-1; D gene ambiguous. V gave up 5 bases and J gave up 8 bases, with 10 bases separating them. Germline loops: CDR1 SGHRS, CDR2 YFSETQ. This CDR3 has 11 residues. CDR3 sequence (DNA): TGCGCCAGCAGGGAACAAGCAGAAGCTTTCTTT. This codes for CASREQAEAFF.

The rearrangement uses TRBV2 and TRBJ2-3; no clear D gene. The CDR3 is made up of 13 amino acids. Trimming took 3 bases from V and 4 from J, leaving 8 bases between them. Per germline, CDR1 SNHLY and CDR2 FYNNEI. CDR3 DNA: TGTGCCAGCAGTGATTTAGAGGCAGATACGCAGTATTTT. Amino acids: CASSDLEADTQYF. Combining the CDR3 with reference TRBV2 and TRBJ2-3 gives the whole variable domain EPEVTQTPSHQVTQMGQEVILRCVPISNHLYFYWYRQILGQKVEFLVSFYNNEISEKSEIFDDQFSVERPDGSNFTLKIRSTKLEDSAMYFCASSDLEADTQYFGPGTRLTVL.

The chain recombines TRBV19 with TRBJ1-1; 7 bases line up with TRBD1. Trimming at V came to 9 bases and at J to 1 base, leaving 8 bases not matched to a gene. From germline, CDR1 is LNHDA and CDR2 SQIVND (reference sequence). The CDR3 is 14 amino acids. This CDR3 reads CASQRDRENTEAFF. CDR3 coding DNA: TGTGCCAGCCAGCGTGACAGGGAGAACACTGAAGCTTTCTTT.

This clone was detected once. This chain connects TRBV7-2 to TRBJ2-2; no clear D gene. Germline V gives CDR1 SGHTA, CDR2 FQGNSA. Between the trimmed V and J ends, which lost 0 bases and 6 bases, there was a span of 5 bases. The CDR3 is 13 residues long. The CDR3, as DNA: TGTGCCAGCAGCTTAGCCGGGCCCGGGGAGCTGTTTTTT. Its translation is CASSLAGPGELFF.

The genes are TRBV4-2 and TRBJ2-3; D is unclear. The CDR3 extends over 17 amino acids. The germline V gene encodes CDR1 LGHNA and CDR2 YNFKEQ. V was shortened by 0 bases and J by 0 bases, with 13 bases between the two germline ends. CDR3 sequence: CASSQDSGHISTDTQYF. CDR3 nucleotide sequence: TGTGCCAGCAGCCAAGATTCCGGGCACATTAGCACAGATACGCAGTATTTT.

This clone appeared once. V and J are TRBV27 and TRBJ2-7, with 9 nucleotides matching TRBD1. This CDR3 is 13 amino acids long. Germline CDR1 and CDR2: MNHEY and SMNVEV (reference sequence). V lost 5 bases and J lost 6; bases outside the gene matches: 5. The CDR3 DNA follows: TGTGCCAGCAGTGAAGGGACAGGGACCGAGCAGTACTTC. Encoded protein: CASSEGTGTEQYF.

This sequence joins TRBV7-9 and TRBJ2-1, with TRBD2 identical over 8 bases. Germline loops: CDR1 SEHNR, CDR2 FQNEAQ (reference sequence). The CDR3 has 15 residues. V trimming: 0 bases; J trimming: 10 bases; junction bases outside the gene matches: 8. CDR3 region: CASSLASPGGGEQFF. The DNA of the CDR3 is TGTGCCAGCAGCTTAGCGTCCCCGGGAGGGGGGGAGCAGTTCTTC.

The chain recombines TRBV6-5 with TRBJ2-1, with 7 bases matching TRBD2. Germline V gives CDR1 MNHEY, CDR2 SVGAGI. Losses at the gene ends were 4 bases for V and 1 base for J; bases not matched to a gene: 4. The CDR3 consists of 15 residues. CDR3 protein: CASSSPAGSYNEQFF. The CDR3 nucleotides are TGTGCCAGCAGTTCCCCAGCGGGATCCTACAATGAGCAGTTCTTC.

The chain recombines TRBV19 with TRBJ1-5; D remains ambiguous. Trimming took 5 bases from V and 3 from J, leaving 14 bases between them. CDR3 length equals 15 residues. Germline loops: CDR1 LNHDA, CDR2 SQIVND (reference sequence). The CDR3 DNA reads TGTGCCAGTAGTCCAGGCCGGGCCTTCAATCAGCCCCAGCATTTT. Its protein product is CASSPGRAFNQPQHF. The full variable domain, completed using reference TRBV19 and TRBJ1-5, is DGGITQSPKYLFRKEGQNVTLSCEQNLNHDAMYWYRQDPGQGLRLIYYSQIVNDFQKGDIAEGYSVSREKKESFPLTVTSAQKNPTAFYLCASSPGRAFNQPQHFGDGTRLSIL.

The table lists this clone with a few counts. The rearrangement joins TRBV25-1 to TRBJ1-2; tentative D call: TRBD1 (5 bases). V gave up 1 base and J gave up 1 base, with 10 bases separating them. The CDR3 has 15 amino acids. Germline CDR1 MGHDK, CDR2 SYGVNS. CDR3 in amino acids: CASSELGAGNYGYTF. The CDR3 coding sequence is TGTGCCAGCAGTGAATTAGGGGCGGGTAACTATGGCTACACCTTC.

The CDR3 DNA sequence: TGTGCCAGCAGCTTAGGCCGGGGACGAAGTAATGAGCAGTTCTTC. This sequence encodes CASSLGRGRSNEQFF. The V call is TRBV11-2, the J call TRBJ2-1; the D gene could be TRBD1 or TRBD2 (5 bases each). The CDR3 contains 15 residues. Trimming removed 1 base at V and 7 bases at J, with 14 bases between. Germline lookup yields CDR1 SGHAT and CDR2 FQNNGV.

The chain employs TRBV10-1 and TRBJ2-3; perhaps TRBD2 as D (6 bases). From germline, CDR1 is WNHNN and CDR2 SYGVQD (reference sequence). The length of the CDR3 is 15 residues. V lost 0 bases, J lost 4 bases, and 11 bases lay in between. CDR3 in amino acids: CASSESLGEADTQYF. In DNA, the CDR3 is TGCGCCAGCAGTGAGTCGTTGGGGGAGGCAGATACGCAGTATTTT.

The chain carries TRBV18 and TRBJ2-3; 9 nucleotides match TRBD1. From germline, CDR1 is KGHSH and CDR2 LQKENI. Unmatched junction bases numbered 8, after V lost 4 bases and J lost 6 bases. The CDR3 is made up of 15 amino acids. CDR3: CASSLTGQGIDTQYF. Here the CDR3 DNA reads TGTGCCAGCTCACTAACGGGACAGGGCATTGATACGCAGTATTTT.

This chain joins TRBV6-5 and TRBJ1-1; D possibly corresponds to TRBD1 (5 bases). V was pared by 8 bases and J by 0 bases, with 16 bases between. This CDR3 contains 15 residues. CDR1 MNHEY and CDR2 SVGAGI come from the germline V gene. CDR3 sequence reads: CASRGQGAVNTEAFF. In nucleotides, the CDR3 is TGTGCCAGCCGAGGGCAAGGGGCGGTGAACACTGAAGCTTTCTTT.

This sequence joins TRBV10-2 and TRBJ2-1, with D possibly being TRBD2 (6 bases). The CDR3 is 14 amino acids. CDR1 WSHSY and CDR2 SAAADI come from the germline V gene. V lost 0 bases and J lost 4, with 7 bases in between. CDR3 nucleotides: TGCGCCAGCAGTGAGTCGGGGGGATACAATGAGCAGTTCTTC. Its translation: CASSESGGYNEQFF.

The rearrangement links TRBV20-1 to TRBJ2-2; no definite D call. This CDR3 comprises 11 residues. V shed 5 bases and J shed 10 bases, with 11 bases lying between them. Germline V gives CDR1 DFQATT, CDR2 SNEGSKA (reference sequence). For the CDR3, the DNA is TGCAGTGCTCAACTTCTGGAGGAGCTGTTTTTT. This translates into CSAQLLEELFF.

The genes are TRBV11-3 and TRBJ1-1; D gene ambiguous. Trimming pared 0 bases from V and 8 bases from J, leaving 10 bases between. Germline assignment: CDR1 SGHNT and CDR2 YENEEA. The CDR3 is 13 residues long. The CDR3 DNA reads TGTGCCAGCAGCTTAGAGGTCGACGGAGAAGCTTTCTTT. Translation: CASSLEVDGEAFF.